Here is one TCR beta chain with its context. From the 5' RACE reads, TCRdb called clonotypes with MiXCR, one entry per CDR3 protein. The sample lists more than 250,000 distinct CDR3 sequences, about a sixth occurring once. This entry belongs to a study of T-cell memory formation after mild COVID-19. V was cut by 2 bases and J by 9 bases, with 16 bases left in between. The CDR3 is made up of 14 amino acids. Looked up from germline, CDR1 is MGHRA and CDR2 is YSYEKL. The sample taken for sequencing was PBMCs or a T cell subset sorted from them (not recorded which). The chain couples TRBV4-1 to TRBJ1-2; TRBD1 might be the D (5 bases). The clonotype comes from a young man who had mild COVID-19 (a few samples of this study predate the infection). Cell type and time point are not known. This CDR3 reads CASSQTGTFLSYTF. For the CDR3, the DNA is TGCGCCAGCAGCCAAACCGGGACCTTCCTGAGCTACACCTTC.